This T cell receptor (beta chain) originates from a study of cytomegalovirus exposure and HLA in healthy donors. This clone showed up just once. Its antigen is not identified. Study-wide findings and caveats: The authors confirmed in vitro that three CMV-associated chains were specific for CMV antigens.

CDR1 is SGHRS and CDR2 is YFSETQ in the germline V gene. The junction had 5 bases not matched to a gene; V was cut back by 4 bases and J by 5 bases. CDR3 length: 13 residues. The donors were part of the validation cohort, which consisted of 120 subjects and was separate from the first cohort of 666 subjects. This table comes from immunoSEQ multiplex PCR, and its TCRdb copy is limited to in-frame clones, with some not included. The sample shows 150,000 to 200,000 clones, roughly 83% of them seen only once. J is TRBJ2-5 and V is TRBV5-1, with TRBD1 identical over 7 bases. The TCR originated in a young man in good health and CMV-seropositive. Sequencing was done on a sample of PBMCs. The CDR3 nucleotides read TGCGCCAGCAGCCAGGGGGAGTCCGAGACCCAGTACTTC. This translates into CASSQGESETQYF.